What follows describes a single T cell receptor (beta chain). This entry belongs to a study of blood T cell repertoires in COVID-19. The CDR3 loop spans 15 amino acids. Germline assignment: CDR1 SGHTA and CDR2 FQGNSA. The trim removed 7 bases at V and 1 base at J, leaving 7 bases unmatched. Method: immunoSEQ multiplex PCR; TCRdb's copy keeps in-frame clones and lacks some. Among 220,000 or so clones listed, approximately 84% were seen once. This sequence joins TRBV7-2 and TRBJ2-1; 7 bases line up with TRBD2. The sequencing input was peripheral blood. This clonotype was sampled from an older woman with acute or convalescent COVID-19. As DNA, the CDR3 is TGTGCCAGCATCATTACTAGCGCATCCTACAATGAGCAGTTCTTC. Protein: CASIITSASYNEQFF.